The sequence of this T cell receptor beta chain was determined in a study of T cell clonality in common variable immunodeficiency. Study findings and constraints: Shared TCRbeta clones were fewer between CVID subjects than controls.

TCRdb's copy holds only in-frame clones and misses some; the assay was immunoSEQ multiplex PCR. There are roughly 34,000 clones in the sample, none observed a single time. Blood samples were heparinized, about 5 to 8 ml per donor. Germline V gene data show CDR1 as GTSNPN and CDR2 as SVGIG (reference sequence). V was pared by 5 bases and J by 1 base, with 1 base of the junction left unmatched. There are 12 residues in the CDR3. This clone has a count of ten or more. Its antigen is not identified. The read stops 3 residues short of the end of the CDR3; the missing end is completed from the germline J gene.

This chain joins TRBV30 and TRBJ1-1; 7 bases are shared with TRBD1. Sequencing input: peripheral blood mononuclear cells. The TCR was taken from a person aged 18-70 years in good health. CDR3 DNA (partial): TGTGCCTGGGACAGGGCGAACACTGAA. Its protein is CAWDRANTE. The entire CDR3 protein reads CAWDRANTEAFF.